The present T cell receptor (beta chain) was sequenced within a study of blood T cell repertoires in COVID-19. Per the germline V gene, CDR1 is LNHDA and CDR2 is SQIVND (reference sequence). With 1 base clipped from V and 2 bases from J, the junction kept 5 bases outside the gene matches. The CDR3 spans 15 residues. Some clones are missing from TCRdb's copy, which holds only in-frame ones; the method was immunoSEQ multiplex PCR. The table lists around 260,000 clones, around 82% of them singletons, with more than 15% in the top ten. Sequences were obtained from peripheral blood. This sequence was found in a person aged 70 to 85 with COVID-19, enrolled during active disease. V is TRBV19 and J is TRBJ2-7; TRBD2 agrees at 7 bases. CDR3 sequence reads: CASSIGSGRPYEQYF. The CDR3 nucleotides are TGTGCCAGTAGTATAGGGTCCGGGAGGCCCTACGAGCAGTACTTC.